These 3 T cell receptor beta chains were sequenced from one sample in a study of T cell responses to AZD1222 COVID-19 vaccine. Here immunoSEQ multiplex PCR was the method, and the copy in TCRdb shows in-frame clones only, minus some. The sample consists of about 120,000 clones, around 85% of them appearing once. The material sequenced was peripheral blood, taken on day 0 of AZD1222 vaccination. The receptors were gathered from an adult in good health.

The chain links TRBV19 to TRBJ1-4, with D perhaps matching TRBD1 (5 bases). The germline gives CDR1 LNHDA, CDR2 SQIVND (reference sequence). The CDR3 contains 14 residues. Trimming took off 7 bases at V and 2 bases at J, with 11 bases between the two ends. The CDR3 DNA sequence: TGTGCCAGTACCCCACGGGGGACTAATGAAAAACTGTTTTTT. This codes for CASTPRGTNEKLFF.

The chain joins TRBV11-2 to TRBJ2-7; 9 bases align to TRBD2. The CDR3 runs to 16 residues. The V and J ends lost 1 base and 4 bases, in that order; junction bases with no gene match: 8. Germline-derived CDR1 and CDR2 are SGHAT and FQNNGV. CDR3 loop: CASSLVPGSGRYEQYF. CDR3 nucleotides: TGTGCCAGCAGCTTAGTCCCGGGGAGCGGGAGGTACGAGCAGTACTTC. The whole variable domain, remainder taken from reference TRBV11-2 and TRBJ2-7, is EAGVAQSPRYKIIEKRQSVAFWCNPISGHATLYWYQQILGQGPKLLIQFQNNGVVDDSQLPKDRFSAERLKGVDSTLKIQPAKLEDSAVYLCASSLVPGSGRYEQYFGPGTRLTVT.

This clone was observed a handful of times. This rearrangement joins TRBV30 to TRBJ2-2, with 10 bases fitting TRBD2. Germline CDR1 is GTSNPN and CDR2 is SVGIG (reference sequence). This CDR3 comprises 15 residues. The V segment lost 6 bases and the J segment 2 bases; nucleotides outside the gene matches: 6. CDR3 nucleotides: TGTGCCTGCTACGGACTAGCGGTAAACACCGGGGAGCTGTTTTTT. Protein sequence: CACYGLAVNTGELFF.